This entry is about one T cell receptor beta chain. The sample belongs to a study of shared clonotypes between healthy human individuals. V lost 3 bases and J 3 bases, leaving 13 bases between the germline ends. CDR3 length: 15 residues. Germline V lookup: CDR1 SGHDT, CDR2 YYEEEE. Assay: immunoSEQ multiplex PCR; the TCRdb copy retains only in-frame clones and omits some. This sample yields around 610,000 clones, of which 96% are seen a single time; roughly 0.12% belongs to the top ten. Naive CD8 populations comprised CD45RO-negative cells positively selected for CCR7, excluding terminally differentiated effector memory CD45RA+ cells. The healthy adult donors were HIV-negative and reported no recent acute infections or vaccinations.

The specimen was naive CD8+ T cells sorted from blood. This receptor was identified in a young woman in good health. The gene calls are TRBV5-6 and TRBJ2-1; D ambiguous. The CDR3 region has the DNA TGTGCCAGCAGCTCGACGGACGGGCTCTACAATGAGCAGTTCTTC. Its translation: CASSSTDGLYNEQFF.